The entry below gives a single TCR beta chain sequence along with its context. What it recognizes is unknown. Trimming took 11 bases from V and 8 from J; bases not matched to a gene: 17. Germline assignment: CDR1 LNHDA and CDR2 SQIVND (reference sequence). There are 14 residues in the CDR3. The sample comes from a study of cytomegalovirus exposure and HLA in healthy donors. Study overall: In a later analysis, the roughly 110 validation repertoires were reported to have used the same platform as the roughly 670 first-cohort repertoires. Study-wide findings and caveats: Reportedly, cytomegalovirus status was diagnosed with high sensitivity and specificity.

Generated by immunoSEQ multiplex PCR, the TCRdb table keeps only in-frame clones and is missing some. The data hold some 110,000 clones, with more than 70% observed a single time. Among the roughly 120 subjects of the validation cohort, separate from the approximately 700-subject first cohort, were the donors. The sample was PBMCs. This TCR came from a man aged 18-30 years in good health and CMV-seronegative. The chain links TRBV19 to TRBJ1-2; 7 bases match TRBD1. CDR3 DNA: TGTGCCGCCAGTAGGGACAGCTTCTTAGGGGGCTACACCTTC. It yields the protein CAASRDSFLGGYTF.